This T cell receptor (beta chain) was sequenced for a study of T-cell reconstitution after alpha-beta-depleted transplantation in children. This clonotype was observed a handful of times. The length of the CDR3 is 16 residues. The V segment lost 3 bases and the J segment 2 bases; nucleotides outside the gene matches: 8. CDR1 and CDR2 from the germline V gene are DFQATT and SNEGSKA (reference sequence). Preparation of the TCRbeta library was carried out with unique molecular identifiers. TCRdb independently ran MiXCR on the PCR reads; one entry per CDR3 protein. The repertoire holds 700,000 to 950,000 distinct CDR3 sequences, with around 17% as singletons.

This TCR was recovered from a male patient between 5 and 17 years old who had a stem cell transplant for acute lymphoblastic leukemia, so the T cells may come from the graft donor. The rearrangement uses TRBV20-1 and TRBJ2-3, with 10 bases fitting TRBD2. The sequencing used PBMCs, mostly from graft donor cells, collected 360 days after TCRalphabeta/CD19-depleted stem cell transplant. CDR3 residues: CSARMPSGRHTDTQYF. CDR3 DNA: TGCAGTGCTAGGATGCCTAGCGGGAGACACACAGATACGCAGTATTTT.